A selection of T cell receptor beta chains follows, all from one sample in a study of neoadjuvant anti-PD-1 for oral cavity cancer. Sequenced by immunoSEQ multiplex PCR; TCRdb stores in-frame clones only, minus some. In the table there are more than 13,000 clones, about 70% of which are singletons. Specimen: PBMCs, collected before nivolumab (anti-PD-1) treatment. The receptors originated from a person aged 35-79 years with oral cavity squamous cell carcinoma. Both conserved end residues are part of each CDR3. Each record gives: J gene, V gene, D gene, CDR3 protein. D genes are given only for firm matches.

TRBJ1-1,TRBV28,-,CASNTGLNTEAFF
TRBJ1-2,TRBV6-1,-,CASGVIEGGGYTF
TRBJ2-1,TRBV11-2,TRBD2,CASSPKAGSLNEQFF
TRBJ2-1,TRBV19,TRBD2,CASILGTSGDNEQFF
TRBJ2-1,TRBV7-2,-,CASSLVHWGKGLEQFF
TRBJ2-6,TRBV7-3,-,CASSLIGRGSSGANVLTF
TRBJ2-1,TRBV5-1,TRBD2,CASSPGIAGYNEQFF
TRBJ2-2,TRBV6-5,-,CASSYSRAGRTGELFF
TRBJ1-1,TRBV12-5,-,CASGFRANTEAFF
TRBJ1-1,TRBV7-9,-,CASSKMGQYGVAFF
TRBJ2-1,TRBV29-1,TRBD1,CSVEARGRNEQFF
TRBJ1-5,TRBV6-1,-,CASTYGTVDQPQHF
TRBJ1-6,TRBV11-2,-,CASSGSQPGGSPLHF
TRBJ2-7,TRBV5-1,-,CASSLMGPHGSGPYEQYF
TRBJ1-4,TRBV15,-,CATSSLNEKLFF
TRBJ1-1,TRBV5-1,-,CASSLGSYEYTEAFF
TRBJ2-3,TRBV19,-,CASSLAGTYSTDTQYF
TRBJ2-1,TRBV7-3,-,CASSLMGTNNEQFF
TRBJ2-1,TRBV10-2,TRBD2,CASSESGLAGVNYNEQFF
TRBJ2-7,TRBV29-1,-,CSVEGGAF
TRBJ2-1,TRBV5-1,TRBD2,CASSYYPGTSGYNEQFF
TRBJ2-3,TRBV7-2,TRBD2,CASSRALAGGHGDTQYF
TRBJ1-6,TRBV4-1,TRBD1,CASSHGTGVTSPLHF
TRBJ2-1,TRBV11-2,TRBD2,CASSSGTSGGLSSYNEQFF
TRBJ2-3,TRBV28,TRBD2,CASTPAGGTDTQYF
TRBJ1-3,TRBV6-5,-,CASSRSGQGNTIYF